This T cell receptor (beta chain) was documented in a study of blood T cell repertoires in COVID-19. Clinical histories supplied by participants themselves formed the basis of cohort assignment. The CDR3 runs 15 residues. The V gene end was trimmed by 3 bases and the J gene end by 6 bases; junction bases not matched to a gene: 6. Germline CDR1 SGHKS, CDR2 YYEKEE (reference sequence). This table comes from immunoSEQ multiplex PCR, and its TCRdb copy is limited to in-frame clones, with some not included. The data contain about 320,000 clones, 89% of them seen just once; the ten biggest clones take up roughly 5%.

Input material: PBMCs or T cells enriched from blood (not recorded which). The J gene is TRBJ2-1, the V gene TRBV5-5; 10 nucleotides agree with TRBD1. This clonotype was obtained from a man in his sixties who had recovered from COVID-19. The CDR3 coding sequence is TGTGCCAGCAGCTCAACCGGGACAGGGGTCAATGAGCAGTTCTTC. It is translated as CASSSTGTGVNEQFF.